The 9 T cell receptor beta chains below were found in one sample sequenced in a study of T cell responses to AZD1222 COVID-19 vaccine. This table comes from immunoSEQ multiplex PCR, and its TCRdb copy is limited to in-frame clones, with some not included. The sample shows some 130,000 clones, 88% of them seen only once. The sequencing used peripheral blood, collected on day 0 of MenACWY control vaccination. The receptors come from an adult in good health.

This chain uses TRBV6-2 or TRBV6-3 with TRBJ1-4; 7 bases match TRBD1. Losses at the gene ends were 6 bases for V and 0 bases for J; bases not matched to a gene: 13. The CDR3 totals 18 residues. CDR1 MNHEY and CDR2 SVGEGT come from the germline V gene. The CDR3: CASSPGQDRFATNEKLFF. Written as DNA, the CDR3 is TGTGCCAGCAGCCCCGGACAGGACCGGTTTGCAACTAATGAAAAACTGTTTTTT.

This clone appeared a single time. V is TRBV5-6 and J is TRBJ2-7, with 7 positions matching TRBD1. Trimming removed 0 bases from V and 4 bases from J; junction bases left unmatched: 10. Germline V gene sequence: CDR1 SGHDT, CDR2 YYEEEE. The CDR3 sequence is 16 residues long. CDR3 amino acids: CASSLGIGTVWYEQYF. DNA for the CDR3: TGTGCCAGCAGCTTGGGAATCGGGACAGTGTGGTACGAGCAGTACTTC.

The gene calls are TRBV11-2 and TRBJ2-1; D is ambiguous. The germline gives CDR1 SGHAT, CDR2 FQNNGV. V was clipped by 6 bases and J by 2 bases, with 8 bases between them. The CDR3 consists of 13 residues. CDR3 in amino acids: CASREIPYNEQFF. CDR3 DNA: TGTGCCAGCAGGGAGATCCCCTACAATGAGCAGTTCTTC.

CDR3 DNA: TGTGCCAGTAGTTCAGAGATTGATAATTCACCCCTCCACTTT. Residues: CASSSEIDNSPLHF. This rearrangement joins TRBV19 to TRBJ1-6, with D unclear. Germline CDR1 LNHDA, CDR2 SQIVND (reference sequence). V was shortened by 5 bases and J by 5 bases, with 10 bases between the two germline ends. The CDR3 extends over 14 amino acids.

The V call is TRBV5-5, the J call TRBJ2-7; D possibly matches TRBD1 or TRBD2 (5 bases each). The ends were cut back, 7 bases at V and 6 bases at J, with 26 bases in the middle. The CDR3 has 16 amino acids. CDR1 and CDR2 (germline): SGHKS, YYEKEE (reference sequence). The CDR3 here is CASVNYGARKAGEQYF. The CDR3 DNA follows: TGTGCCAGCGTTAATTACGGGGCTCGTAAGGCGGGCGAGCAGTACTTC.

The gene calls are TRBV27 and TRBJ2-1; TRBD1 or TRBD2 may be the D gene (5 bases each). Deletions cut 9 bases from V and 5 bases from J, with 11 bases between. The CDR3 is made up of 12 amino acids. CDR1 MNHEY and CDR2 SMNVEV come from the germline V gene (reference sequence). The CDR3 DNA follows: TGTGCCAGTGGGACGGAGCACAATGAGCAGTTCTTC. Its translation is CASGTEHNEQFF.

The chain couples TRBV5-1 to TRBJ1-2, with 9 bases that match TRBD1. V trimming: 2 bases; J trimming: 1 base; junction bases outside the gene matches: 9. Germline assignment: CDR1 SGHRS and CDR2 YFSETQ. The CDR3 is made up of 17 amino acids. The CDR3: CASSFTGTGIFNYGYTF. Written as DNA, the CDR3 is TGCGCCAGCAGCTTTACCGGGACAGGGATTTTTAACTATGGCTACACCTTC.

The genes are TRBV7-3 and TRBJ1-3, with D unresolved. The V gene's germline CDR1 is SGHTA and CDR2 FQGTGA. V lost 5 bases to trimming and J lost 2 bases, with 10 bases between them. The CDR3 consists of 14 residues. The CDR3 spells CASSPGPPGNTIYF. The CDR3 region has the DNA TGTGCCAGCAGCCCCGGCCCACCTGGAAACACCATATATTTT.

This clone was counted a single time. This chain joins TRBV12-5 and TRBJ2-1, with TRBD2 identical over 9 bases. Germline CDR1 reads LGHNT; CDR2 reads FRNRAP. The V segment lost 5 bases and the J segment 15 bases; nucleotides outside the gene matches: 5. The CDR3 is 11 residues long. CDR3: CASGPGTSLFF. In DNA, the CDR3 is TGTGCTAGTGGTCCCGGGACTAGCTTGTTCTTC.